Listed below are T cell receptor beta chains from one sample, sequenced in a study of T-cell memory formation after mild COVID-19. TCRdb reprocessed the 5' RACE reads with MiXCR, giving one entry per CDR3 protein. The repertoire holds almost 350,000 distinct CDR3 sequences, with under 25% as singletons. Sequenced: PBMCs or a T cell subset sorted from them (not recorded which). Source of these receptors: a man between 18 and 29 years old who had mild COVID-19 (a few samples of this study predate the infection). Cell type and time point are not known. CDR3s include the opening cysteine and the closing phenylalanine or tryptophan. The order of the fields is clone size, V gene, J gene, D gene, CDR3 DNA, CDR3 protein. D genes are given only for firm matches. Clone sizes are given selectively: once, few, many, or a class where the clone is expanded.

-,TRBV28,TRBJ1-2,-,TGTGCCAGCAGTATTGGGGCCTATGGCTACACCTTC,CASSIGAYGYTF
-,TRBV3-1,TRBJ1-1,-,TGTGCCAGCAGCCTAGAGGGAAGTAACCGCGAATTT,CASSLEGSNREF
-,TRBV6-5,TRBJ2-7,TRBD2,TGTGCCAGCAGTCTGAACCGGGAGGGCTACGAGCAGTACTTC,CASSLNREGYEQYF
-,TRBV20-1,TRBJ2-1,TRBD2,TGCAGTGCCCCGCGGGCGGGGGTAACCTACAATGAGCAGTTCTTC,CSAPRAGVTYNEQFF
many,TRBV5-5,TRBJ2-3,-,TGTGCCAGCAGCCAAGTAGGAGATACGCAGTATTTT,CASSQVGDTQYF
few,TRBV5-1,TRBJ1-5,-,TGCGCCAGCAGCTTGATCGGGGGCGAGGGCAATCAGCCCCAGCATTTT,CASSLIGGEGNQPQHF
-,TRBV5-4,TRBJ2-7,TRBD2,TGTGCCAGCAGCTCGCGGGAGGGCTTTATCCACGAGCAGTACTTC,CASSSREGFIHEQYF
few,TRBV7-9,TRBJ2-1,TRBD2,TGTGCCAGCAGCTTAGATAGGCGGGGGACCTCATACAATGAGCAGTTCTTC,CASSLDRRGTSYNEQFF
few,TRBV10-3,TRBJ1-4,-,TGTGCCATCAGTGACCGCCGGAGTGGACTAACTAATGAAAAACTGTTTTTT,CAISDRRSGLTNEKLFF
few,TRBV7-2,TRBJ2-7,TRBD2,TGTGCCAGCAGCCCTCGACTAGCGGGAGACGAGCAGTACTTC,CASSPRLAGDEQYF
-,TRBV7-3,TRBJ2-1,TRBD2,TGTGCCAGCAGCCCCTGGGTCCTAGCGGGGGGCGTTTACCACAGCAATGAGCAGTTCTTC,CASSPWVLAGGVYHSNEQFF
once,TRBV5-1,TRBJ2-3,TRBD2,TGCGCCAGCAGGACCGGGACTAGCGGGTACAGCACAGATACGCAGTATTTT,CASRTGTSGYSTDTQYF
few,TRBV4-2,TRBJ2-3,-,TGTGCCAGCAGCCCGGCGCGGGACAGCCGCACAGATACGCAGTATTTT,CASSPARDSRTDTQYF
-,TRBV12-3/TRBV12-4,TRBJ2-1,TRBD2,TGTGCCAGCAGTTACCCCTTTGGAGCGGGGGACTTAAATGAGCAGTTCTTC,CASSYPFGAGDLNEQFF
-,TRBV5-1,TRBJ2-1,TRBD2,TGCGCCAGCAGCTCTGGACTAGCGGGGGGCACTGAGCAGTTCTTC,CASSSGLAGGTEQFF
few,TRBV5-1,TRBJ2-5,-,TGCGCCAGCAGCGCCGCCGCCCAGGGGATCCGGCAAGAGACCCAGTACTTC,CASSAAAQGIRQETQYF
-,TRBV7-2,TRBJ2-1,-,TGTGCCAGCAGCTTAAAAAGTAGAAATGAGCAGTTCTTC,CASSLKSRNEQFF
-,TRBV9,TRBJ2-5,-,TGTGCCAGCAGCGTAGAAAGGGAGGTAGCGGCAGAAGAGACCCAGTACTTC,CASSVEREVAAEETQYF
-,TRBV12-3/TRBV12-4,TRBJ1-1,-,TGTGCCAGCAGGCCCGGGACGGAGAACACTGAAGCTTTCTTT,CASRPGTENTEAFF
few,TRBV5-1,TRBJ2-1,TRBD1,TGCGCCAGCAGCTTGACAAGGGACAGGGGGCAGTTCAATGAGCAGTTCTTC,CASSLTRDRGQFNEQFF
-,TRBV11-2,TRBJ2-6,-,TGTGCCAGCAGCTTAGCTGGGGGGTCTTTAGCTGGGGCCAACGTCCTGACTTTC,CASSLAGGSLAGANVLTF
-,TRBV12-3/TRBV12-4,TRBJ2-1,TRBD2,TGTGCCAGCAGTCTCAGACTAGCGGGGACCGCCTGGAATGAGCAGTTCTTC,CASSLRLAGTAWNEQFF
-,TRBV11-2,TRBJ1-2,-,TGTGCCAGCAGCCCTTTTGTGAGCTATGGCTACACCTTC,CASSPFVSYGYTF
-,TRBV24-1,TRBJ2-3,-,TGTGCCACCAGCCGATCGCCGATCACAGATACGCAGTATTTT,CATSRSPITDTQYF
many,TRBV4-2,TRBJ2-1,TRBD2,TGTGCCAGCAGCCAAGTCTCGGGGACTACCTACAATGAGCAGTTCTTC,CASSQVSGTTYNEQFF
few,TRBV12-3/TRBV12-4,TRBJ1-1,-,TGTGCCAGCAGTTTAGACAGGGCCGTGGCTGAAGCTTTCTTT,CASSLDRAVAEAFF
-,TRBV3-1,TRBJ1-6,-,TGTGCCAGCAGCAACCTCGCGTGGGTTGAGTCACCCCTCCACTTT,CASSNLAWVESPLHF
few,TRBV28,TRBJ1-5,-,TGTGCCAGCATCCTCGGGGGGAATCAGCCCCAGCATTTT,CASILGGNQPQHF
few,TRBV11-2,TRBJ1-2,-,TGTGCCAGCAGCCCCCCCCCGGGAACCTCCTTCTATGGCTACACCTTC,CASSPPPGTSFYGYTF
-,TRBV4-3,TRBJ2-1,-,TGCGCCAGCAGCAAAACACCCGGGACAAGCTCAGGGGGGGAGCAGTTCTTC,CASSKTPGTSSGGEQFF
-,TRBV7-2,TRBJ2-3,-,TGTGCCAGCAGCTTACTCGGCGGACGGGCGGATACGCAGTATTTT,CASSLLGGRADTQYF
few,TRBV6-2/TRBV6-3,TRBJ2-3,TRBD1,TGTGCCAGCAGTTACGCGACAGGGGAAAATACGCAGTATTTT,CASSYATGENTQYF
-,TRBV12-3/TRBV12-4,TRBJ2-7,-,TGTGCCAGCAGTTTAACTAGCAGCGGCGAGCAGTACTTC,CASSLTSSGEQYF
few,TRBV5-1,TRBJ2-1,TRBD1,TGCGCCAGCAGCTTCCAAACGACAGGGCCGGGGAATGAGCAGTTCTTC,CASSFQTTGPGNEQFF
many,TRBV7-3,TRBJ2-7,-,TGTGCCAGCAGCTTAAACCCAGCCCACTACTACGAGCAGTACTTC,CASSLNPAHYYEQYF
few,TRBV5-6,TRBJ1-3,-,TGTGCCAGCAGCTTGTACGGACGATCTGGAAACCCCATATATTTT,CASSLYGRSGNPIYF
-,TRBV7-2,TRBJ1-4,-,TGTGCCAGCAGATACACCGGGTCCTCTAATGAAAAACTGTTTTTT,CASRYTGSSNEKLFF
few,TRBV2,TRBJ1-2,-,TGTGCCAGCAGTGAATATTTATCAAGGTTACCCGACAACTATGGCTACACCTTC,CASSEYLSRLPDNYGYTF
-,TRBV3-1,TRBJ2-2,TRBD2,TGTGCCAGCAGCCAAACCGGGCGGGGGTTCGCCGGGGAGCTGTTTTTT,CASSQTGRGFAGELFF